Presented here are 3 T cell receptor beta chains from one specimen sequenced in a study of tumor and adjacent non-tumor tissue in lung cancer. This sample's RNA came from whole unsorted tissue. The library came from three nested PCR rounds adapted from ARM-PCR protocols. TCRdb passed the multiplex PCR reads through MiXCR, listing each CDR3 protein once. Here the sample spans about 110,000 distinct CDR3 sequences, approximately 87% being singletons. The source material was lung tumor tissue. The receptor source for this set is a man aged 70-80 years with non-small cell lung cancer.

On this clonotype: The CDR3 carries no conserved terminal phenylalanine or tryptophan, so it likely arises from a read error. The CDR3 reads CNADIAEGTGELFS. The CDR3 DNA follows: TGCAACGCTGACATAGCGGAGGGCACCGGGGAGCTGTTTTCT. This rearrangement joins TRBV29-1 to TRBJ2-2; possible D gene TRBD2, 6 bases. The CDR3 sequence is 14 residues long. Germline V gives CDR1 SQVTM, CDR2 ANQGSEA.

Concerning this clonotype: The junction departs from the called germline gene at one end, perhaps through a read error. The chain combines TRBV6-6 with TRBJ1-3, with TRBD1 matching over 10 bases. This CDR3 has 15 amino acids. Germline V gives CDR1 MNHNY, CDR2 SVGAGI (reference sequence). The CDR3 loop is CASSYPDRGQSTLYF. Here the CDR3 DNA reads TGTGCCAGCAGTTACCCAGACAGGGGGCAATCCACCTTATACTTT.

This clonotype was found a few times. A much larger clone sits a single nucleotide away, making a read error possible. This chain connects TRBV5-1 to TRBJ2-5, with 7 bases fitting TRBD1. V lost 0 bases, J lost 2 bases, and 4 bases stayed unmatched. Germline CDR1 and CDR2: SGHRS and YFSETQ. CDR3 length: 15 residues. The CDR3 loop is CASSLEQGSQETQYF. The CDR3 bases are TGCGCCAGCAGCTTGGAACAGGGGTCGCAAGAGACCCAGTACTTC.